Listed here are 24 T cell receptor beta chains from one sample, sequenced in a study of shared clonotypes between healthy human individuals. Some clones are missing from TCRdb's copy, which holds only in-frame ones; the method was immunoSEQ multiplex PCR. The sample carries about 2.3 million clones, over 85% recorded once. Sequencing was done on a sample of naive CD4+ T cells from PBMCs. The sample's subset: CD45RA+ positively selected. The receptors shown here come from a man aged 18 to 30 in good health. Some clones in this sample may be carry-over from other donors' samples.

This clone was picked up one time. At one boundary the junction diverges from the germline segment, which might be a read error. V usage is TRBV25-1 and J usage is TRBJ2-6, with 7 bases fitting TRBD1. This CDR3 has 16 residues. The V gene's germline CDR1 is MGHDK and CDR2 SYGVNS. This CDR3 reads CASSKYRGSGANVLTF. In nucleotides, the CDR3 is TGTGCCAGCAGTAAATACAGGGGCTCTGGGGCCAACGTCCTGACTTTC. Full variable domain (outside the CDR3, taken from reference TRBV25-1 and TRBJ2-6): EADIYQTPRYLVIGTGKKITLECSQTMGHDKMYWYQQDPGMELHLIHYSYGVNSTEKGDLSSESTVSRIRTEHFPLTLESARPSHTSQYLCASSKYRGSGANVLTFGAGSRLTVL.

The chain couples TRBV11-3 to TRBJ2-2, with 7 bases that match TRBD2. This CDR3 region has 15 residues. V gave up 1 base and J gave up 5 bases; unmatched junction bases: 4. Germline CDR1 SGHNT, CDR2 YENEEA. The CDR3 DNA sequence: TGTGCCAGCAGCTTAGGCGGGAGTCGTACCGGGGAGCTGTTTTTT. Translation gives CASSLGGSRTGELFF.

This sequence joins TRBV29-1 and TRBJ2-7; 10 nucleotides align to TRBD1. Trimming cost V 6 bases and J 4 bases; bases outside gene matches: 12. The CDR3 is made up of 15 amino acids. Germline V gene lookup returns CDR1 SQVTM and CDR2 ANQGSEA. The CDR3 reads CSVADRGRLSYEQYF. CDR3 nucleotide sequence: TGCAGCGTGGCAGACAGGGGGCGACTTTCTTACGAGCAGTACTTC.

This clone was picked up one time. This chain links TRBV28 with TRBJ2-2; 9 nucleotides match TRBD2. Germline values: CDR1 MDHEN, CDR2 SYDVKM. V lost 6 bases to trimming and J lost 6 bases; unmatched junction nucleotides: 8. This CDR3 has 15 residues. The CDR3 DNA reads TGTGCCAGCAGCCCCATAGGACTAGCGCCCGGGGAGCTGTTTTTT. This encodes CASSPIGLAPGELFF.

This chain connects TRBV19 to TRBJ1-4; D remains unclear. Germline assignment: CDR1 LNHDA and CDR2 SQIVND (reference sequence). The CDR3 totals 19 residues. Trimming pared 7 bases from V and 4 bases from J, leaving 28 bases between. CDR3 protein: CASTSDGRAPSSVNEKLFF. CDR3 DNA: TGTGCCAGTACGTCGGACGGAAGGGCTCCCTCAAGTGTTAATGAAAAACTGTTTTTT.

This clone has only one observation. This rearrangement joins TRBV6-5 to TRBJ1-1, with TRBD1 matching over 9 bases. The CDR3 consists of 15 residues. The germline V gene encodes CDR1 MNHEY and CDR2 SVGAGI. V lost 2 bases and J lost 1; bases outside the gene matches: 2. The DNA for the CDR3 is TGTGCCAGCAGTTACCCGGACAGGGGGAACACTGAAGCTTTCTTT. The encoded protein is CASSYPDRGNTEAFF.

CDR3 DNA: TGTGCCAGCAGCACCCGGACATCAAACTATGGCTACACCTTC. Translating it yields CASSTRTSNYGYTF. This chain connects TRBV9 to TRBJ1-2; D is possibly TRBD1 (5 bases). CDR1 and CDR2 (germline): SGDLS, YYNGEE. This CDR3 is built from 14 residues. Trimming took 4 bases from V and 2 from J, leaving 12 bases between them.

This chain's CDR3 is CASRGGAAFF. The DNA for the CDR3 is TGTGCCAGCAGGGGGGGGGCTGCTTTCTTT. The chain employs TRBV2 and TRBJ1-1, with D tentatively TRBD1 (6 bases). Trimming took 6 bases from V and 11 from J, leaving 10 bases between them. Germline V gives CDR1 SNHLY, CDR2 FYNNEI. The CDR3 sequence is 10 residues long.

V and J are TRBV5-6 and TRBJ1-1; D unclear. V shed 0 bases and J shed 0 bases, with 6 bases lying between them. Germline CDR1 SGHDT, CDR2 YYEEEE. The CDR3 spans 14 residues. DNA of the CDR3: TGTGCCAGCAGCTTGGGCCCCATGAACACTGAAGCTTTCTTT. It codes for CASSLGPMNTEAFF.

The chain carries TRBV28 and TRBJ1-3; D is possibly TRBD1 (5 bases). The length of the CDR3 is 15 residues. Trimming stripped 4 bases from V and 2 bases from J, with 12 bases between. Looked up from germline, CDR1 is MDHEN and CDR2 is SYDVKM. The CDR3 DNA reads as TGTGCCAGCAGTTCCCCGAGCAGGGCTGGAAACACCATATATTTT. Protein: CASSSPSRAGNTIYF.

This chain links TRBV9 with TRBJ2-1; 12 nucleotides align to TRBD2. Trimming cost V 2 bases and J 8 bases; bases outside gene matches: 5. Germline CDR1 is SGDLS and CDR2 is YYNGEE. The CDR3 consists of 15 residues. This CDR3 reads CASSVRPSGRDEQFF. CDR3 DNA sequence: TGTGCCAGCAGCGTCCGGCCTAGCGGGAGGGATGAGCAGTTCTTC.

V gene TRBV19 combines with J gene TRBJ1-5, with a tentative D call TRBD1 (6 bases). The CDR3 loop spans 17 amino acids. Between the trimmed V and J ends, which lost 4 bases and 3 bases, there was a span of 19 bases. Per the germline V gene, CDR1 is LNHDA and CDR2 is SQIVND (reference sequence). The CDR3 DNA is TGTGCCAGTAGTACATCCGGGGGCGCGAGGAACAATCAGCCCCAGCATTTT. It is translated as CASSTSGGARNNQPQHF.

The CDR3 sequence is CAWSVNSSANQPQHF. The CDR3 region has the DNA TGTGCCTGGAGTGTAAATTCATCGGCGAATCAGCCCCAGCATTTT. V gene TRBV30 combines with J gene TRBJ1-5; D unclear. The CDR3 is 15 amino acids. The V end was cut by 0 bases, the J end by 4 bases, with 13 bases between. Germline V gives CDR1 GTSNPN, CDR2 SVGIG (reference sequence).

The V call is TRBV5-1, the J call TRBJ1-3; 8 bases line up with TRBD1. The CDR3 is 15 residues long. Looked up from germline, CDR1 is SGHRS and CDR2 is YFSETQ. The J segment lost 2 bases and the V segment lost 3 bases, leaving 4 bases of the junction unmatched. The CDR3: CASSWTGLAGNTIYF. The CDR3 DNA reads as TGCGCCAGCAGCTGGACAGGGTTGGCTGGAAACACCATATATTTT.

The chain joins TRBV28 to TRBJ2-7; 9 bases fit TRBD2. The CDR3 is made up of 13 amino acids. V lost 7 bases, J lost 4 bases, and 5 bases stayed unmatched. Germline assignment: CDR1 MDHEN and CDR2 SYDVKM. The CDR3 bases are TGTGCCAGCACTGCGGGAGGGATGTACGAGCAGTACTTC. This codes for CASTAGGMYEQYF.

Of note for this clone: In the same sample, other DNA sequences code for this CDR3. The CDR3 DNA reads TGTGCCAGCAGCGTAGCTACTAGCGGGTACAATGAGCAGTTCTTC. Translation: CASSVATSGYNEQFF. This sequence joins TRBV9 and TRBJ2-1; 9 bases agree with TRBD2. CDR1 is SGDLS, CDR2 YYNGEE, per germline. This CDR3 contains 15 residues. The V and J ends lost 0 bases and 4 bases, in that order; junction bases with no gene match: 2.

This clone was recorded only once. This chain connects TRBV2 to TRBJ2-1; 9 positions agree with TRBD2. CDR3 length: 16 residues. V was clipped by 1 base and J by 4 bases; unmatched bases: 5. CDR1 SNHLY and CDR2 FYNNEI come from the germline V gene. The CDR3 nucleotides read TGTGCCAGCAGTGAAGAAAAGCTAGCGGGGTACAATGAGCAGTTCTTC. This encodes CASSEEKLAGYNEQFF.

The chain employs TRBV19 and TRBJ1-2; 9 positions agree with TRBD1. The CDR3 loop spans 16 amino acids. Germline V gives CDR1 LNHDA, CDR2 SQIVND (reference sequence). The trim removed 3 bases at V and 4 bases at J, leaving 9 bases unmatched. CDR3: CASSIKGQGYRYGYTF. The CDR3 bases are TGTGCCAGTAGTATTAAGGGACAGGGCTACCGCTATGGCTACACCTTC.

CDR3 DNA: TGCGCCAGCAGCTGGACTAGTGCGATCACCGGGGAGCTGTTTTTT. Encoded protein: CASSWTSAITGELFF. The genes are TRBV5-1 and TRBJ2-2, with 7 bases lining up with TRBD2. V lost 3 bases, J lost 4 bases, and 6 bases stayed unmatched. Germline V gives CDR1 SGHRS, CDR2 YFSETQ. This CDR3 comprises 15 residues.

J is TRBJ2-5 and V is TRBV5-5, with D hard to call. Germline CDR1 reads SGHKS; CDR2 reads YYEKEE (reference sequence). The length of the CDR3 is 14 residues. Between the trimmed V and J ends, which lost 4 bases and 5 bases, there was a span of 15 bases. CDR3 amino acids: CASSGTTSWETQYF. CDR3 DNA sequence: TGTGCCAGCAGCGGTACTACCTCGTGGGAGACCCAGTACTTC.

The chain carries TRBV27 and TRBJ2-5, with a possible D match to TRBD1 (5 bases). This CDR3 has 13 residues. Trimming stripped 5 bases from V and 7 bases from J, with 14 bases between. Germline V CDR1 and CDR2: MNHEY, SMNVEV (reference sequence). The DNA of the CDR3 is TGTGCCAGCAGTCCGCGCCCCAGGGCGACCCAGTACTTC. It is translated as CASSPRPRATQYF.

This clone was detected only a few times. The same CDR3 also results from other DNA sequences found in this sample. The chain is built from TRBV15 and TRBJ1-1; D call uncertain. The CDR3 consists of 15 residues. V gave up 0 bases and J gave up 1 base, with 9 bases separating them. Germline CDR1 reads LNHNV; CDR2 reads YYDKDF (reference sequence). CDR3 sequence reads: CATSRDRTGNTEAFF. CDR3 DNA: TGTGCCACCAGCAGAGACAGGACGGGGAACACTGAAGCTTTCTTT.

The J gene is TRBJ1-5, the V gene TRBV7-2; a weak D match, TRBD1 (6 bases). Per germline, CDR1 SGHTA and CDR2 FQGNSA. The V end was cut by 2 bases, the J end by 7 bases, with 18 bases between. The CDR3 contains 16 residues. The CDR3 spells CASSLITRGGWQPQHF. CDR3 in DNA: TGTGCCAGCAGCTTAATAACCAGGGGAGGATGGCAGCCCCAGCATTTT. Full variable domain (missing parts from reference TRBV7-2 and TRBJ1-5): GAGVSQSPSNKVTEKGKDVELRCDPISGHTALYWYRQSLGQGLEFLIYFQGNSAPDKSGLPSDRFSAERTGGSVSTLTIQRTQQEDSAVYLCASSLITRGGWQPQHFGDGTRLSIL.

Turning to this clone: The sample holds other DNA sequences that translate to the same CDR3. The rearrangement links TRBV9 to TRBJ2-1; 7 bases agree with TRBD2. Per the germline V gene, CDR1 is SGDLS and CDR2 is YYNGEE. The CDR3 spans 14 residues. V gave up 1 base and J gave up 4 bases; unmatched junction bases: 2. The CDR3 coding sequence is TGTGCCAGCAGCGTATCCGGGAGGTACAATGAGCAGTTCTTC. Protein sequence: CASSVSGRYNEQFF.